Below, 11 T cell receptor beta chains from the same sample are listed, as sequenced in a study of spatial heterogeneity in lung cancer. MiXCR, run by TCRdb on the 5' RACE reads, gives a single entry per CDR3 protein. Here the sample spans thousands of distinct CDR3 sequences, about 4% being singletons. Study conclusions and caveats: The study found that expanded intratumoral alpha and beta TCR counts tracked tumor mutation counts.

Time point indicated: sample taken at primary tumor resection. No cognate antigen is known for these TCRs. This specimen was lung tumor tissue, taken at surgery. These receptors were collected from a male donor with early-stage non-small cell lung cancer.

This clonotype was seen at least ten times. V is TRBV4-2 and J is TRBJ2-2, with TRBD2 as a possible D gene (6 bases). The ends were cut back, 0 bases at V and 8 bases at J, with 10 bases in the middle. From germline, CDR1 is LGHNA and CDR2 YNFKEQ. The CDR3 sequence is 14 residues long. CDR3 DNA: TGTGCCAGCAGCCAAGAAGGAGGGCGAGGGGAGCTGTTTTTT. Translating gives CASSQEGGRGELFF.

This clonotype was observed many times. This chain joins TRBV20-1 and TRBJ1-1, with a tentative D call TRBD1 (5 bases). Germline-derived CDR1 and CDR2 are DFQATT and SNEGSKA (reference sequence). The CDR3 loop spans 15 amino acids. V was shortened by 0 bases and J by 1 base, with 12 bases between the two germline ends. CDR3 sequence: CSARDSGRSNTEAFF. For the CDR3, the DNA is TGCAGTGCTAGAGACTCGGGACGGTCGAACACTGAAGCTTTCTTT.

The table lists this clonotype with a few counts. The chain uses TRBV6-5 and TRBJ2-1; 8 positions agree with TRBD1. Germline-derived CDR1 and CDR2 are MNHEY and SVGAGI. The V segment lost 3 bases and the J segment 9 bases; nucleotides outside the gene matches: 10. The length of the CDR3 is 15 residues. CDR3 region: CASSYRPRGLSEQFF. Written as DNA, the CDR3 is TGTGCCAGCAGTTATCGTCCCAGGGGGCTAAGTGAGCAGTTCTTC.

In its sample, this clonotype ranks as medium-sized. DNA for the CDR3: TGTGCCAGCAGCTTGGATGTCGGGACTAGCTCCTACGAGCAGTACGTC. Its translation is CASSLDVGTSSYEQYV. The V call is TRBV5-6, the J call TRBJ2-7; TRBD2 matches at 8 bases. This CDR3 spans 16 amino acids. With V trimmed by 0 bases and J by 0 bases, 5 bases remained unmatched. Looked up from germline, CDR1 is SGHDT and CDR2 is YYEEEE.

This clonotype was observed at least ten times. The V and J genes are TRBV5-1 and TRBJ2-2, with a weak D call TRBD1 (6 bases). The CDR3 loop spans 15 amino acids. Trimming took 4 bases from V and 5 from J, leaving 15 bases between them. CDR1 and CDR2 (germline): SGHRS, YFSETQ. CDR3: CASSPGHPKTGELFF. The CDR3 DNA follows: TGCGCCAGCAGCCCGGGACACCCCAAGACCGGGGAGCTGTTTTTT.

Judged by abundance, this clonotype is medium-sized (0.01 to 0.1%). This rearrangement joins TRBV2 to TRBJ2-5, with 7 bases that match TRBD1. This CDR3 has 14 residues. Germline values: CDR1 SNHLY, CDR2 FYNNEI. V trimming: 2 bases; J trimming: 2 bases; junction bases outside the gene matches: 2. The CDR3: CASSERDRQETQYF. The CDR3 DNA reads as TGTGCCAGCAGTGAAAGGGACAGACAAGAGACCCAGTACTTC.

This clonotype was detected many times. The chain couples TRBV30 to TRBJ1-5, with D maybe TRBD1 (6 bases). The V gene's germline CDR1 is GTSNPN and CDR2 SVGIG (reference sequence). This CDR3 has 14 amino acids. Trimming took off 4 bases at V and 2 bases at J, with 12 bases between the two ends. In DNA, the CDR3 is TGTGCCTGGAACAGGGACTCGGGCAATCAGCCCCAGCATTTT. Amino acids: CAWNRDSGNQPQHF.

This clonotype was observed a few times. This chain joins TRBV20-1 and TRBJ2-1; 9 nucleotides match TRBD2. This CDR3 is built from 16 residues. Germline V CDR1 and CDR2: DFQATT, SNEGSKA (reference sequence). J gave up 6 bases and V 1 base, and 10 bases lay outside the gene matches. The CDR3 coding sequence is TGCAGTGCTAGAGCTCCGGGACTAGCATCAAGCAATGAGCAGTTCTTC. Translated, it gives CSARAPGLASSNEQFF.

J is TRBJ2-1 and V is TRBV5-1; 9 nucleotides line up with TRBD1. CDR3 size: 15 residues. Germline values: CDR1 SGHRS, CDR2 YFSETQ. V trimming: 4 bases; J trimming: 1 base; junction bases outside the gene matches: 3. The CDR3 DNA sequence: TGCGCCAGCAGCGTGGGGACAGGGTCCTACAATGAGCAGTTCTTC. It codes for CASSVGTGSYNEQFF.

This clonotype was counted at least ten times. This CDR3 reads CASSPQSTGGDGYTF. The CDR3 DNA follows: TGTGCCAGCAGCCCGCAATCAACAGGGGGCGACGGCTACACCTTC. The chain combines TRBV3-1 with TRBJ1-2, with 9 bases that match TRBD1. Trimming at V came to 4 bases and at J to 8 bases, leaving 11 bases not matched to a gene. The CDR3 consists of 15 residues. Germline-derived CDR1 and CDR2 are LGHDT and YNNKEL (reference sequence).

This clonotype was observed at least ten times. This rearrangement joins TRBV4-3 to TRBJ1-5; the D gene is possibly TRBD1 (6 bases). Germline CDR1 and CDR2: LGHNA and YSLEER. This CDR3 comprises 15 residues. The ends were cut back, 0 bases at V and 4 bases at J, with 10 bases in the middle. CDR3 bases: TGCGCCAGCAGCCAAGATATAACAGGGAATCAGCCCCAGCATTTT. Amino acid sequence: CASSQDITGNQPQHF.